These T cell receptor beta chains were read from a single sample in a study of cytomegalovirus exposure and HLA in healthy donors. Using immunoSEQ multiplex PCR, the repertoire was profiled, and TCRdb retains in-frame clones only, with some absent. Seen here are roughly 100,000 clones, about 79% observed once, and the top ten hold about 5.3%. The source material was PBMCs. All receptors come from a man aged 55 to 70 in good health and CMV-seropositive. CDR3s include the opening cysteine and the closing phenylalanine or tryptophan. The D gene is left open where the match is weak. Rows may omit the clone size; those that give it use once, few, many or a size class.

clone_size	v_call	d_call	j_call	cdr3_length	cdr3_aa	cdr3_nt
-	TRBV29-1	-	TRBJ1-2	13	CSVEPAGLWGYTF	TGCAGCGTTGAACCCGCAGGGTTGTGGGGCTACACCTTC
few	TRBV5-6	-	TRBJ1-1	16	CASSLGAGLRNTEAFF	TGTGCCAGCAGCTTGGGGGCCGGTCTAAGGAACACTGAAGCTTTCTTT
-	TRBV7-9	-	TRBJ2-1	12	CASSLSSGEQFF	TGTGCCAGCAGCTTATCATCAGGGGAGCAGTTCTTC
-	TRBV7-8	-	TRBJ1-6	13	CASSLGGSSPLHF	TGTGCCAGCAGCTTAGGCGGGTCTTCACCCCTCCACTTT
-	TRBV6-1	TRBD2	TRBJ2-3	15	CASSELAIAGDTQYF	TGTGCCAGCAGTGAACTGGCCATAGCGGGAGATACGCAGTATTTT
-	TRBV6-5	-	TRBJ1-2	14	CASVYRAGGYGYTF	TGTGCCAGCGTCTACAGGGCGGGCGGCTATGGCTACACCTTC
-	TRBV30	-	TRBJ1-3	14	CAWKGAGVGNTIYF	TGTGCCTGGAAGGGTGCAGGGGTTGGAAACACCATATATTTT
few	TRBV5-1	TRBD1	TRBJ2-7	14	CASSQLGGAYEQYF	TGCGCCAGCAGCCAGCTAGGGGGCGCGTACGAGCAGTACTTC
-	TRBV28	TRBD1	TRBJ2-3	17	CASSLRTTGGRADTQYF	TGTGCCAGCAGTTTACGCACGACAGGGGGTCGGGCAGATACGCAGTATTTT
once	TRBV5-8	-	TRBJ1-3	13	CASSLPGGNTIYF	TGTGCCAGCAGCTTACCAGGCGGAAACACCATATATTTT
-	TRBV11-2	-	TRBJ1-6	14	CASSSTDYNSPLHF	TGTGCCAGCAGCTCGACAGACTATAATTCACCCCTCCACTTT
-	TRBV19	-	TRBJ2-1	14	CASSPDSSYNEQFF	TGTGCCAGTAGTCCCGACTCCTCCTACAATGAGCAGTTCTTC
once	TRBV12-5	TRBD1	TRBJ2-2	15	CASGLHRGNTGELFF	TGTGCTAGTGGTTTGCACAGGGGGAACACCGGGGAGCTGTTTTTT
-	TRBV9	-	TRBJ1-3	16	CASSVESGLSGNTIYF	TGTGCCAGCAGCGTAGAATCAGGGCTCTCTGGAAACACCATATATTTT
-	TRBV27	TRBD2	TRBJ2-5	17	CASSLGLAGALRETQYF	TGTGCCAGCAGTCTGGGACTAGCGGGGGCCCTCCGAGAGACCCAGTACTTC
-	TRBV4-1	-	TRBJ2-7	15	CASSQDWEGGYEQYF	TGCGCCAGCAGCCAAGATTGGGAGGGGGGCTACGAGCAGTACTTC
-	TRBV28	-	TRBJ1-5	16	CASTSHGGGGNQPQHF	TGTGCCAGCACCTCACATGGAGGGGGGGGCAATCAGCCCCAGCATTTT
-	TRBV7-6	-	TRBJ2-5	12	CASSLQQETQYF	TGTGCCAGCAGCTTACAGCAAGAGACCCAGTACTTC
-	TRBV6-5	TRBD1	TRBJ1-5	15	CASSAQGQQNQPQHF	TGTGCCAGCAGTGCCCAGGGACAGCAAAATCAGCCCCAGCATTTT
once	TRBV10-3	TRBD2	TRBJ2-5	13	CAIAPSGQETQYF	TGTGCCATTGCACCTAGCGGCCAAGAGACCCAGTACTTC
-	TRBV9	-	TRBJ2-7	14	CASSVSTDSYEQYF	TGTGCCAGCAGCGTATCCACCGACTCCTACGAGCAGTACTTC
-	TRBV15	-	TRBJ2-5	14	CATGGTSKRETQYF	TGTGCCACCGGGGGGACTTCCAAGAGGGAGACCCAGTACTTC
-	TRBV7-9	TRBD2	TRBJ2-2	15	CASSPSGGNTGELFF	TGTGCCAGCAGCCCTAGCGGGGGGAACACCGGGGAGCTGTTTTTT
-	TRBV7-9	-	TRBJ1-6	14	CASSFGQNNSPLHF	TGTGCCAGCAGCTTCGGACAGAATAATTCACCCCTCCACTTT
-	TRBV6-6	-	TRBJ2-7	13	CASSSVQGYEQYF	TGTGCCAGCAGTTCCGTACAGGGCTACGAGCAGTACTTC
-	TRBV4-2	TRBD2	TRBJ2-2	17	CASSHGTSGGVFGELFF	TGTGCCAGCAGCCACGGGACTAGCGGGGGGGTTTTCGGGGAGCTGTTTTTT
-	TRBV9	TRBD2	TRBJ2-5	16	CASSVGGGGAVETQYF	TGTGCCAGCAGCGTAGGAGGCGGGGGGGCTGTAGAGACCCAGTACTTC
once	TRBV4-2	TRBD2	TRBJ2-7	16	CASSQNSGGASYEQYF	TGTGCCAGCAGCCAAAATAGCGGGGGGGCGTCCTACGAGCAGTACTTC
-	TRBV5-1	TRBD1	TRBJ2-1	15	CASSLNQGVWNEQFF	TGCGCCAGCAGCTTGAATCAGGGGGTGTGGAATGAGCAGTTCTTC
-	TRBV7-9	TRBD1	TRBJ2-1	13	CASSFTGGGEQFF	TGTGCCAGCAGCTTCACAGGGGGCGGTGAGCAGTTCTTC
-	TRBV5-4	-	TRBJ2-3	15	CASSLSQASTDTQYF	TGTGCCAGCAGCTTGTCACAGGCTAGCACAGATACGCAGTATTTT
-	TRBV30	TRBD2	TRBJ2-1	14	CAWSVLRGNNEQFF	TGTGCCTGGAGTGTACTGCGGGGGAACAATGAGCAGTTCTTC
few	TRBV12-5	TRBD1	TRBJ2-7	14	CASGLGTAANEQYF	TGTGCTAGTGGTCTAGGGACAGCGGCGAACGAGCAGTACTTC
-	TRBV5-1	TRBD1	TRBJ2-5	14	CASSIGQGQETQYF	TGCGCCAGCAGCATCGGACAGGGCCAAGAGACCCAGTACTTC
-	TRBV5-1	-	TRBJ2-1	15	CASSLRDPGNNEQFF	TGCGCCAGCAGCTTGCGGGATCCGGGCAACAATGAGCAGTTCTTC
-	TRBV29-1	TRBD1	TRBJ2-1	13	CSVKDRGTDEQFF	TGCAGCGTGAAGGACAGGGGGACCGATGAGCAGTTCTTC
-	TRBV25-1	TRBD1	TRBJ1-4	14	CASSGTGRREKLFF	TGTGCCAGCAGTGGGACAGGGAGACGAGAAAAACTGTTTTTT
-	TRBV5-1	TRBD1	TRBJ1-2	14	CASSPATGVDGYTF	TGCGCCAGCAGCCCGGCGACAGGGGTTGATGGCTACACCTTC
-	TRBV14	TRBD2	TRBJ2-5	14	CASSQWRGRETQYF	TGTGCCAGCAGCCAATGGCGGGGGAGGGAGACCCAGTACTTC
-	TRBV10-1	-	TRBJ2-1	15	CASSRDSSSYNEQFF	TGCGCCAGCAGTAGGGACTCCAGCTCCTACAATGAGCAGTTCTTC
-	TRBV6-5	-	TRBJ2-7	14	CASSRMTGAYEQYF	TGTGCCAGCAGTAGAATGACAGGTGCCTACGAGCAGTACTTC
-	TRBV5-1	-	TRBJ1-2	13	CASSTAGVYGYTF	TGCGCCAGCTCCACGGCAGGGGTTTATGGCTACACCTTC
-	TRBV5-1	TRBD2	TRBJ2-3	16	CASSSGLAGGSDTQYF	TGCGCCAGCAGCTCCGGACTAGCGGGGGGATCAGATACGCAGTATTTT
-	TRBV19	-	TRBJ2-2	16	CASTMLGAWNTGELFF	TGTGCCAGTACCATGCTAGGGGCCTGGAACACCGGGGAGCTGTTTTTT
-	TRBV15	-	TRBJ2-1	16	CATSRPRGKGDNEQFF	TGTGCCACCAGCAGGCCTCGGGGGAAGGGTGATAATGAGCAGTTCTTC
-	TRBV7-9	TRBD1	TRBJ2-7	17	CASSPTAGGESPYEQYF	TGTGCCAGCAGCCCCACCGCAGGGGGCGAATCCCCGTACGAGCAGTACTTC
-	TRBV2	-	TRBJ2-3	12	CASPRLRDTQYF	TGTGCCAGCCCTCGTTTGCGAGATACGCAGTATTTT
-	TRBV6-5	TRBD1	TRBJ2-5	14	CASGGEGAGETQYF	TGTGCCAGCGGAGGTGAGGGGGCAGGGGAGACCCAGTACTTC
-	TRBV27	TRBD1	TRBJ1-2	13	CASSYSGTEDYTF	TGTGCCAGCAGTTACTCCGGGACAGAGGACTACACCTTC
-	TRBV2	-	TRBJ1-2	13	CASSPPGDYGYTF	TGTGCCAGCAGTCCTCCAGGGGACTATGGCTACACCTTC
-	TRBV6-4	TRBD1	TRBJ2-2	14	CANHRGQNTGELFF	TGTGCCAACCACAGGGGGCAGAACACCGGGGAGCTGTTTTTT
-	TRBV6-5	-	TRBJ1-4	14	CASIEGRANEKLFF	TGTGCCAGCATCGAGGGTAGAGCTAATGAAAAACTGTTTTTT